Each of the 14 T cell receptor beta chains below was sequenced from the same sample in a study of blood T cell repertoires in COVID-19. This table comes from immunoSEQ multiplex PCR, and its TCRdb copy is limited to in-frame clones, with some not included. The repertoire includes approximately 130,000 clones, approximately 84% of them detected once, and roughly 13% sits in the top ten. Material: peripheral blood. These receptors came from a human donor in a cohort sampled during active COVID-19.

The J gene is TRBJ2-1, the V gene TRBV5-1; 8 bases fit TRBD1. After removal of 3 bases from V and 8 bases from J, the junction contained 4 bases not matched to a gene. The germline gives CDR1 SGHRS, CDR2 YFSETQ. The CDR3 runs 13 residues. The CDR3 sequence: CASSSQGVDEQFF. The CDR3 DNA reads TGCGCCAGCAGCTCACAGGGGGTCGATGAGCAGTTCTTC. Full variable domain (outside the CDR3, taken from reference TRBV5-1 and TRBJ2-1): KAGVTQTPRYLIKTRGQQVTLSCSPISGHRSVSWYQQTPGQGLQFLFEYFSETQRNKGNFPGRFSGRQFSNSRSEMNVSTLELGDSALYLCASSSQGVDEQFFGPGTRLTVL.

The chain couples TRBV14 to TRBJ2-1, with 13 bases aligning to TRBD2. The CDR3 spans 16 residues. Germline V gene sequence: CDR1 SGHDN, CDR2 FVKESK. V dropped 4 bases and J dropped 3; count of bases not matched to a gene: 3. Here the CDR3 reads CASSPRTSGGYNEQFF. The CDR3 DNA is TGTGCCAGCAGCCCCCGGACTAGCGGGGGCTACAATGAGCAGTTCTTC.

The chain links TRBV9 to TRBJ2-7; the match to TRBD1 covers 8 bases. The V gene's germline CDR1 is SGDLS and CDR2 YYNGEE. The length of the CDR3 is 13 residues. V lost 3 bases to trimming and J lost 7 bases; unmatched junction nucleotides: 6. CDR3 in amino acids: CASSAGTGLEQYF. In nucleotides, the CDR3 is TGTGCCAGCAGCGCCGGGACAGGTTTGGAGCAGTACTTC.

This sequence joins TRBV19 and TRBJ2-6, with D possibly TRBD2 on 7 matching bases. CDR1 and CDR2 from the germline V gene are LNHDA and SQIVND (reference sequence). This CDR3 comprises 21 residues. Trimming took off 6 bases at V and 0 bases at J, with 27 bases between the two ends. CDR3 in amino acids: CASREIPGGAGAGSGANVLTF. DNA of the CDR3: TGTGCCAGTAGGGAGATCCCTGGGGGGGCGGGGGCCGGCTCTGGGGCCAACGTCCTGACTTTC.

This chain uses TRBV6-5 with TRBJ2-3; no reliable D call. V was shortened by 6 bases and J by 3 bases, with 7 bases between the two germline ends. The CDR3 has 12 amino acids. Germline CDR1 reads MNHEY; CDR2 reads SVGAGI. For the CDR3, the DNA is TGTGCCAGCAGGGAGATTACAGATACGCAGTATTTT. It is translated as CASREITDTQYF.

CDR3 sequence (DNA): TGTGCCAGTAGTCAAGGCGGGGACGGAGCGTCCTGGGGCTACACCTTC. This encodes CASSQGGDGASWGYTF. The rearrangement uses TRBV19 and TRBJ1-2, with D tentatively TRBD1 (5 bases). CDR1 is LNHDA and CDR2 is SQIVND in the germline V gene (reference sequence). The CDR3 runs 16 residues. V dropped 5 bases and J dropped 8 bases, with 24 bases sitting between them.

This chain links TRBV19 with TRBJ1-3; the match to TRBD1 covers 8 bases. Germline loops: CDR1 LNHDA, CDR2 SQIVND (reference sequence). V lost 6 bases, J lost 0 bases, and 7 bases stayed unmatched. The CDR3 extends over 16 amino acids. DNA for the CDR3: TGTGCCAGTAGCCTAGGACAGGGCTTCTCTGGAAACACCATATATTTT. This codes for CASSLGQGFSGNTIYF. The full variable domain, with the rest looked up from reference TRBV19 and TRBJ1-3, is DGGITQSPKYLFRKEGQNVTLSCEQNLNHDAMYWYRQDPGQGLRLIYYSQIVNDFQKGDIAEGYSVSREKKESFPLTVTSAQKNPTAFYLCASSLGQGFSGNTIYFGEGSWLTVV.

This sequence joins TRBV2 and TRBJ1-5, with D uncertain. This CDR3 is 13 amino acids long. CDR1 is SNHLY, CDR2 FYNNEI, per germline. V was clipped by 1 base and J by 5 bases, with 6 bases between them. CDR3 residues: CASSEGEYQPQHF. Here the CDR3 DNA reads TGTGCCAGCAGTGAAGGCGAATATCAGCCCCAGCATTTT.

The chain has TRBV6-5 and TRBJ2-7, with D maybe TRBD2 (5 bases). Germline V lookup: CDR1 MNHEY, CDR2 SVGAGI. The CDR3 sequence is 13 residues long. Between the trimmed V and J ends, which lost 4 bases and 6 bases, there was a span of 13 bases. CDR3 sequence: CASSSGSVSEQYF. DNA for the CDR3: TGTGCCAGCAGTTCGGGGTCTGTCAGCGAGCAGTACTTC.

V gene TRBV7-9 combines with J gene TRBJ2-5; 7 bases align to TRBD2. The CDR3 consists of 17 residues. V shed 10 bases and J 0 bases; nucleotides not matched to a gene: 17. Germline V gene sequence: CDR1 SEHNR, CDR2 FQNEAQ (reference sequence). CDR3 in DNA: TGTGCCACCACCCCTGCGGCTAGCGGAAGGTACCAAGAGACCCAGTACTTC. Translated: CATTPAASGRYQETQYF.

This chain connects TRBV7-3 to TRBJ2-5; tentatively, D is TRBD1 (5 bases). Germline V gene sequence: CDR1 SGHTA, CDR2 FQGTGA. V lost 5 bases to trimming and J lost 5 bases, with 9 bases between them. The CDR3 covers 12 residues. The CDR3 sequence: CASSAPGETQYF. CDR3 DNA: TGTGCCAGCAGCGCCCCAGGGGAGACCCAGTACTTC.

The sample holds one count of this clone. V usage is TRBV29-1 and J usage is TRBJ1-1; 11 positions agree with TRBD1. Unmatched junction bases numbered 3, after V lost 4 bases and J lost 5 bases. The CDR3 is 13 residues long. Germline-derived CDR1 and CDR2 are SQVTM and ANQGSEA. Here the CDR3 reads CSVGGQGATEAFF. CDR3 DNA: TGCAGCGTTGGAGGACAGGGGGCGACTGAAGCTTTCTTT.

The rearrangement links TRBV11-1 to TRBJ2-1, with TRBD2 identical over 8 bases. The CDR3 sequence is 14 residues long. V dropped 5 bases and J dropped 4; count of bases not matched to a gene: 4. In germline, CDR1 is SGHAT, CDR2 FQDESV (reference sequence). Written as DNA, the CDR3 is TGTGCCAGCAGCGATAGCGGGACGTACAATGAGCAGTTCTTC. Translating gives CASSDSGTYNEQFF.

J is TRBJ1-1 and V is TRBV2, with 11 bases identical to TRBD1. CDR3 length equals 17 residues. J gave up 4 bases and V 6 bases, and 13 bases lay outside the gene matches. Germline values: CDR1 SNHLY, CDR2 FYNNEI. The CDR3: CASRGFGQGAPSTEAFF. CDR3 nucleotides: TGTGCCAGCAGGGGATTCGGACAGGGGGCGCCGAGCACTGAAGCTTTCTTT.